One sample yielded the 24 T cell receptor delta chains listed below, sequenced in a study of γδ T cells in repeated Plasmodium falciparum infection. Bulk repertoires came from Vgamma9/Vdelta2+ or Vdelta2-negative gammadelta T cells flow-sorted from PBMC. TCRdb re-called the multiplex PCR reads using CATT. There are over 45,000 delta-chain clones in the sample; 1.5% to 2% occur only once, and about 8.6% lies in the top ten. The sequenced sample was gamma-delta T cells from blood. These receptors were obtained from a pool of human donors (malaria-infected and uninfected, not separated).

The CDR3 region is CALGERMPLSSPFGGLEGDKLIF. CDR3 DNA sequence: TGTGCTCTTGGGGAAAGAATGCCCCTCTCATCACCCTTTGGGGGATTGGAGGGCGATAAACTCATCTTT. The V call is TRDV1, the J call TRDJ1; TRDD3 agrees at 8 bases. V was pared by 2 bases and J by 4 bases, with 30 bases of the junction left unmatched. The CDR3 has 23 amino acids. Germline CDR1 is TSWWSYY and CDR2 is QGS.

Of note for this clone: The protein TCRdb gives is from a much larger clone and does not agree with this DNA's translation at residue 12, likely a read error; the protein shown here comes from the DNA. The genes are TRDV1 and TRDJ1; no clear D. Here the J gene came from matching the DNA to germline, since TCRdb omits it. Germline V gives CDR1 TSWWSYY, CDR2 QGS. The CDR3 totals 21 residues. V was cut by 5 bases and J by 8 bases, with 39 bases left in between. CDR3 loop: CALGINPTINYCVLLRGKLIF. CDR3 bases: TGTGCTCTTGGGATAAATCCGACGATTAATTACTGCGTCCTCCTGCGTGGGAAACTCATCTTT.

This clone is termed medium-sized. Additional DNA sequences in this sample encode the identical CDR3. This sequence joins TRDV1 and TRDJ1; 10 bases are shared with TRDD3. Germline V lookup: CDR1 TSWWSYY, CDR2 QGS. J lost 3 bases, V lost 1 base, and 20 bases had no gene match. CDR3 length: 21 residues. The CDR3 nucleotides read TGTGCTCTTGGGGAACGCTCCTATTTTGGGGGACTGGGGGATCGCCCCGATAAACTCATCTTT. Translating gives CALGERSYFGGLGDRPDKLIF.

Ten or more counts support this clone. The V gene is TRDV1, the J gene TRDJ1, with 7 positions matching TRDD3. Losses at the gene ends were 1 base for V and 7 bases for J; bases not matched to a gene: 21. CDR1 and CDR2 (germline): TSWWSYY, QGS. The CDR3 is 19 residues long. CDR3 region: CALGERSRPWGTYSSKLIF. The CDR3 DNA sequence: TGTGCTCTTGGGGAACGGTCCCGACCATGGGGGACATATAGCAGTAAACTCATCTTT.

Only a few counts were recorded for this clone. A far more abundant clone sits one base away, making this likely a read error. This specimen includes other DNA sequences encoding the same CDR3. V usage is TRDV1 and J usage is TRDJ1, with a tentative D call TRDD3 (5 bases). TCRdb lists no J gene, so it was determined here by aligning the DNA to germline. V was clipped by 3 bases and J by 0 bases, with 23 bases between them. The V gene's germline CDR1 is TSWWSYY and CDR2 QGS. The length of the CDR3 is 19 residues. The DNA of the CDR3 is TGTGCTCTTGGGGAGCCCCTCGTCTTAGGGGAACTCAACACCGATAAACTCATCTTT. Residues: CALGEPLVLGELNTDKLIF.

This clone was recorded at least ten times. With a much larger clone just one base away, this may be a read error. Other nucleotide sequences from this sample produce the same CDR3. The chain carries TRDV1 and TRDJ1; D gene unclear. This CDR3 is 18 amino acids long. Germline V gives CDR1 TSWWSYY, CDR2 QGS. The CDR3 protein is CALGEIAQVVPHTDKLIF. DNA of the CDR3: TGTGCTCTTGGGGAAATTGCTCAAGTCGTCCCCCACACAGATAAACTCATCTTT.

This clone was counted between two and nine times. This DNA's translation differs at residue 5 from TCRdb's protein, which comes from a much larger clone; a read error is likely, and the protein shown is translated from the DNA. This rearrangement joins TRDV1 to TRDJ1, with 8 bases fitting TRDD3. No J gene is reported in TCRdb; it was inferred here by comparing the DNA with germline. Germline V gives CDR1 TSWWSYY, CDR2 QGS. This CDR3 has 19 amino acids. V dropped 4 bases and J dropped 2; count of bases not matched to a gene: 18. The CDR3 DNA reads TGTGCTCTTGGGGGACCAGCCTTCCCACCTTACTGGGGGACCGATAAACTCATCTTT. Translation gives CALGGPAFPPYWGTDKLIF.

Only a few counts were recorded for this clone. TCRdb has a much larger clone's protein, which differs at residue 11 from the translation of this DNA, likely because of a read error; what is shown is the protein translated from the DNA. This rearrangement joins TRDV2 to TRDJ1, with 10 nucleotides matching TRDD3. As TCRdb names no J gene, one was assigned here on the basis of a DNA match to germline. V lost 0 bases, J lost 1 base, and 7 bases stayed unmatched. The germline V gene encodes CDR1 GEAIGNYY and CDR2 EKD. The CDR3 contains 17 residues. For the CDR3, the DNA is TGTGCCTGTGACACCGTCCCTACTGGGGGATGCACCGATAAACTCATCTTT. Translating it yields CACDTVPTGGCTDKLIF.

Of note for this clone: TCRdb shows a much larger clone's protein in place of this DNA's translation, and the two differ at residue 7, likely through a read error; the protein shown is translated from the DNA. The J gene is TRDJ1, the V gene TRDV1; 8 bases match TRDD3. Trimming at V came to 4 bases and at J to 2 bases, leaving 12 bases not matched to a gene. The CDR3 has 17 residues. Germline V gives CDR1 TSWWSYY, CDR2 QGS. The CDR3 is CALGVGVGGFSTDKLIF. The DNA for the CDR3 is TGTGCTCTTGGGGTCGGGGTTGGGGGATTCTCTACCGATAAACTCATCTTT.

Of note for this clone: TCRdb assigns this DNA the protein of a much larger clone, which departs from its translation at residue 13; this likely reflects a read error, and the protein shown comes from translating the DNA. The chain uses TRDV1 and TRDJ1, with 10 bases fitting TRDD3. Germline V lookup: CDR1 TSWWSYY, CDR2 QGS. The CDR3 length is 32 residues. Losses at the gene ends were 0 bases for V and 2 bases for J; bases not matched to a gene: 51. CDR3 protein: CALGELGAQTLSHSGPMAACTGGSLGTDKLIF. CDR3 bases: TGTGCTCTTGGGGAACTAGGCGCCCAGACCCTTTCCCATTCGGGGCCGATGGCGGCTTGTACTGGGGGATCCCTGGGGACCGATAAACTCATCTTT.

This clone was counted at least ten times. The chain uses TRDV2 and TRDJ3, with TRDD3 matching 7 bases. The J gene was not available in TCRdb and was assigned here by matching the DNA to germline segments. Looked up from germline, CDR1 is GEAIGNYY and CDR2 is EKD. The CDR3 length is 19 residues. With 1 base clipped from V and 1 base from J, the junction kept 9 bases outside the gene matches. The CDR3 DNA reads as TGTGCCTGTGACACAGCTGGGGGCATCCATTCCTGGGACACCCGACAGATGTTTTTC. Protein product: CACDTAGGIHSWDTRQMFF.

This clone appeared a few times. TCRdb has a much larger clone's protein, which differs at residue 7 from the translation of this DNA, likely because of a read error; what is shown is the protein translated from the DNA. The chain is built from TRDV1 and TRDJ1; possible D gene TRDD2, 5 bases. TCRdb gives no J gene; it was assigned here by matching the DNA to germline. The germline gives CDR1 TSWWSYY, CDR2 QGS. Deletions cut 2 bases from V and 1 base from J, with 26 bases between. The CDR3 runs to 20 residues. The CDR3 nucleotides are TGTGCTCTTGGGGAAGGCCCTCCTAGCCCCATTTGCCGGGGCACCGATAAACTCATCTTT. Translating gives CALGEGPPSPICRGTDKLIF.

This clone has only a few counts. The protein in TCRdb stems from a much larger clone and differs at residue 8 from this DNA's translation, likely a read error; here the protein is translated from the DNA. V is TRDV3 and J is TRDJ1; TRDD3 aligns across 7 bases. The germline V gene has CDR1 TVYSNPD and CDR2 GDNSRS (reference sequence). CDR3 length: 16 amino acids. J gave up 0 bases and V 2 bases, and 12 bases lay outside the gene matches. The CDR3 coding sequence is TGTGCCTTTCGGAGCCTGGGGGCTGTGTACACCGATAAACTCATCTTT. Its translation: CAFRSLGAVYTDKLIF.

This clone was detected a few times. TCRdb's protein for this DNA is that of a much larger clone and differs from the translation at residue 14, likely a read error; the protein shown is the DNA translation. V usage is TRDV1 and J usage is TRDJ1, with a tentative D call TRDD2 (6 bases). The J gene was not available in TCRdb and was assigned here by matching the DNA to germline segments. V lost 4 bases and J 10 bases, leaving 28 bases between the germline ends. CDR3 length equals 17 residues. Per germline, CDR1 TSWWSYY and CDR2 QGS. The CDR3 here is CALGVLPSDALRDRLIF. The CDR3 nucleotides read TGTGCTCTTGGGGTATTGCCTTCCGACGCACTTCGGGACAGACTCATCTTT.

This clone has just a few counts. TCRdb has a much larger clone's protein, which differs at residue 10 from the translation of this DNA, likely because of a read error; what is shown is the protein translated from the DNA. The CDR3 loop reads CAFGYRSGGSVDKLIF. CDR3 DNA: TGTGCCTTTGGTTACCGGTCTGGGGGATCCGTCGATAAACTCATCTTT. The rearrangement uses TRDV3 and TRDJ1; 9 bases match TRDD3. The J gene, left out of TCRdb, was set here by checking the DNA against germline. This CDR3 comprises 16 residues. In germline, CDR1 is TVYSNPD, CDR2 GDNSRS (reference sequence). Trimming cost V 2 bases and J 4 bases; bases outside gene matches: 14.

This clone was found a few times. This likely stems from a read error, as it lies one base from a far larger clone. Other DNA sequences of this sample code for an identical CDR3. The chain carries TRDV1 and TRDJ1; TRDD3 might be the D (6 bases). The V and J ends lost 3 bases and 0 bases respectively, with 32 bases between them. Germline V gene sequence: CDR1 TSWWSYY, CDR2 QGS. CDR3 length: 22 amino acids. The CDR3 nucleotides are TGTGCTCTTGGGGACGGTAGAGTCTCGGGGTTCTCGGGGGAACCTTACACCGATAAACTCATCTTT. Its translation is CALGDGRVSGFSGEPYTDKLIF.

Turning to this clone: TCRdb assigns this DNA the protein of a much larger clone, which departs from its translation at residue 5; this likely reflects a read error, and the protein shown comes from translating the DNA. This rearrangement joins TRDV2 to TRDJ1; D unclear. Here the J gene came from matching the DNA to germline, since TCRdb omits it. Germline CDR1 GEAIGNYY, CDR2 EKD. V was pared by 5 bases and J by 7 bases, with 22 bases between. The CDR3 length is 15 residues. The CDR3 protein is CACVCTESYGLKLIF. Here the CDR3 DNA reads TGTGCCTGTGTTTGCACAGAGTCGTACGGGCTTAAACTCATCTTT.

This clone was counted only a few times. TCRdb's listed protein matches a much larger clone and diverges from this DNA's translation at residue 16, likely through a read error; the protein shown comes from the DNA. CDR3 nucleotide sequence: TGTGCTCTTGGGGACCAACCTTCCTACGACTGGGGGTTCGTGTACGCCGATAAACTCATCTTT. Translation gives CALGDQPSYDWGFVYADKLIF. V usage is TRDV1 and J usage is TRDJ1; maybe TRDD2 (9 bases). Here the J gene was assigned by germline matching of the DNA, as TCRdb has none. Deletions cut 3 bases from V and 3 bases from J, with 32 bases between. The CDR3 has 21 residues. The germline V gene encodes CDR1 TSWWSYY and CDR2 QGS.

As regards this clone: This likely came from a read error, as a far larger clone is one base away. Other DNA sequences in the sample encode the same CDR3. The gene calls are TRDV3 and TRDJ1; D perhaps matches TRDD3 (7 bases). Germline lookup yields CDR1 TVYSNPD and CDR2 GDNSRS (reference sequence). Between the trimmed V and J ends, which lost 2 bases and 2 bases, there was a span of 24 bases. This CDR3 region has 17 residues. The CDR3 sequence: CAFGPSPSLGATDKLIF. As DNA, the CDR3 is TGTGCCTTTGGCCCTTCTCCTTCCCTGGGGGCTACCGATAAACTCATCTTT.

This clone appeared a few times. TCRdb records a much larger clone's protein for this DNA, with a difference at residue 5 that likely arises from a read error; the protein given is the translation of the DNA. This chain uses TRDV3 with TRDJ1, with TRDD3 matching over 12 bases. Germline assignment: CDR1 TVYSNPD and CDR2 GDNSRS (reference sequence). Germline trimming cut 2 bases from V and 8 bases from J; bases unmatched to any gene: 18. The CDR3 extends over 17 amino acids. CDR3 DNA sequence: TGTGCCTTTTTTCCCTCTGGTGTACTGGGGGATACAGCGAAACTCATCTTT. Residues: CAFFPSGVLGDTAKLIF.

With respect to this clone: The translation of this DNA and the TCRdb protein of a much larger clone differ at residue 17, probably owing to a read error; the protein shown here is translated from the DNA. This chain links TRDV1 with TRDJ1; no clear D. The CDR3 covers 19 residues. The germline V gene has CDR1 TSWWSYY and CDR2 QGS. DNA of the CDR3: TGTGCTCTTGGGGAAAAAGAGGGGCGTCTAAACTCTTACACCGATAAACCCATCTTT. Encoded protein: CALGEKEGRLNSYTDKPIF.

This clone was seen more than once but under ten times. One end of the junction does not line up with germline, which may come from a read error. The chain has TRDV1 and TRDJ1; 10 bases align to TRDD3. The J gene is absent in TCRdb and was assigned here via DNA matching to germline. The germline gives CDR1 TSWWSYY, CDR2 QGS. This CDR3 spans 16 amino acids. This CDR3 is CALVLGTGGCADKLIF. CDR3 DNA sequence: TGCGCTCTGGTACTAGGGACTGGGGGATGCGCCGATAAACTCATCTTT.

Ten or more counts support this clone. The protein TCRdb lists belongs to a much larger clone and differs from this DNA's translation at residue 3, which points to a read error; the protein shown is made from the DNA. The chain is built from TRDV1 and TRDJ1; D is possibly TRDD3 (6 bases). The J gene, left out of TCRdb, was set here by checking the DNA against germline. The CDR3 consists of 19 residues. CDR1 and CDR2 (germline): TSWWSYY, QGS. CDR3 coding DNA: TGTGCTCCTGGGTTCCGTAAGGGTCCCTGGGATATTAAGACCGATAAACTCATCTTT. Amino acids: CAPGFRKGPWDIKTDKLIF.

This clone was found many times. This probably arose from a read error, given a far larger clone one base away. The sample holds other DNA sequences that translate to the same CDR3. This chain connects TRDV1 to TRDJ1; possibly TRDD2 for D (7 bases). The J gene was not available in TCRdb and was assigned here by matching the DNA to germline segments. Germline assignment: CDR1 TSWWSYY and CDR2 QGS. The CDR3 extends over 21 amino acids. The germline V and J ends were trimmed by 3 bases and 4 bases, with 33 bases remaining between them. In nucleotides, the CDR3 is TGTGCTCTTGGGGAGGTGTTCCTACCCTCAACGCTGGGGATCAATAGCGATAAACTCATCTTT. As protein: CALGEVFLPSTLGINSDKLIF.